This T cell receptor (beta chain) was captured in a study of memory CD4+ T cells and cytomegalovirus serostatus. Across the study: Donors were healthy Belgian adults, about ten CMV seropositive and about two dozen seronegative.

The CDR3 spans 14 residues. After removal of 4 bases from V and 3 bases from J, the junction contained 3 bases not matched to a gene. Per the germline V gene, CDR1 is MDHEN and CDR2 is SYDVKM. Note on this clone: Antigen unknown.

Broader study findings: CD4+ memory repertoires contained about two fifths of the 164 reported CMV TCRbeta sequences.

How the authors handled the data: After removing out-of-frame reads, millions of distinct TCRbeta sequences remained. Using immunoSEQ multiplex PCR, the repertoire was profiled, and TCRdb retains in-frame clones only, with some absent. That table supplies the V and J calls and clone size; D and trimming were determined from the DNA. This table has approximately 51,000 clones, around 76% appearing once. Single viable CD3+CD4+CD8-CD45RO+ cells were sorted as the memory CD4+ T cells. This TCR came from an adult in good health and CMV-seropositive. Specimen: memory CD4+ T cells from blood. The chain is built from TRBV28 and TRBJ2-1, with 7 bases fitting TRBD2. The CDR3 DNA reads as TGTGCCAGCAGTTCCAGGACTAGCTACAATGAGCAGTTCTTC. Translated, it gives CASSSRTSYNEQFF. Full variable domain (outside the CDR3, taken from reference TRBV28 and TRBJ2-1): DVKVTQSSRYLVKRTGEKVFLECVQDMDHENMFWYRQDPGLGLRLIYFSYDVKMKEKGDIPEGYSVSREKKERFSLILESASTNQTSMYLCASSSRTSYNEQFFGPGTRLTVL.